The 10 T cell receptor beta chains below come from one sample, sequenced in a study of blood T cell repertoires in COVID-19. Assay used: immunoSEQ multiplex PCR; TCRdb lists only in-frame clones, some missing. The sample has around 160,000 clones, roughly 90% seen once; the top ten hold roughly 3.1%. Sequenced: peripheral blood. Receptor source: a man in his 60s with acute or convalescent COVID-19.

The V and J genes are TRBV19 and TRBJ1-2; D is undetermined. This CDR3 is built from 13 residues. V was clipped by 6 bases and J by 2 bases, with 10 bases between them. CDR1 is LNHDA, CDR2 SQIVND, per germline (reference sequence). Written as DNA, the CDR3 is TGTGCCAGTAGGGTAGACGGGAACTATGGCTACACCTTC. Its translation: CASRVDGNYGYTF.

The chain combines TRBV5-5 with TRBJ2-3; 7 bases are shared with TRBD1. Germline CDR1 reads SGHKS; CDR2 reads YYEKEE (reference sequence). V shed 2 bases, J shed 2 bases, and the junction held 5 bases outside the gene matches. There are 15 residues in the CDR3. In DNA form, the CDR3 reads TGTGCCAGCAGCTTAACGACAGGGACCACAGATACGCAGTATTTT. Translating gives CASSLTTGTTDTQYF.

The chain combines TRBV7-2 with TRBJ2-2; weak D call: TRBD1 (5 bases). Per germline, CDR1 SGHTA and CDR2 FQGNSA. V lost 1 base and J lost 8, with 11 bases in between. CDR3 size: 14 residues. The CDR3 protein is CASSLVNRGGELFF. In nucleotides, the CDR3 is TGTGCCAGCAGCTTAGTTAATAGGGGAGGGGAGCTGTTTTTT.

The rearrangement joins TRBV5-1 to TRBJ1-4, with unresolved D. The CDR3 runs to 15 residues. In germline, CDR1 is SGHRS, CDR2 YFSETQ. The V gene lost 1 base and the J gene lost 6 bases, with 13 bases spanning the gap. Written as DNA, the CDR3 is TGCGCCAGCAGCTTGATCGAGGGCGGGCATGAAAAACTGTTTTTT. The encoded protein is CASSLIEGGHEKLFF.

V and J are TRBV11-2 and TRBJ2-7, with D possibly TRBD1 on 5 matching bases. V lost 0 bases and J 3 bases, leaving 9 bases between the germline ends. Germline V lookup: CDR1 SGHAT, CDR2 FQNNGV. The CDR3 consists of 14 residues. The CDR3 sequence is CASSLEPGRYEQYF. The CDR3 DNA follows: TGTGCCAGCAGCTTAGAGCCAGGGCGCTACGAGCAGTACTTC.

This clone was seen once. The genes are TRBV3-1 (or the pseudogene TRBV3-2) and TRBJ2-6; D may be TRBD1 (5 bases). The CDR3 sequence is 15 residues long. CDR1 LGHDT and CDR2 YNNKEL come from the germline V gene (reference sequence). Trimming removed 0 bases at V and 2 bases at J, with 5 bases between. The CDR3, as DNA: TGTGCCAGCAGCCAAGACAGGGCTGGGGCCAACGTCCTGACTTTC. Translation: CASSQDRAGANVLTF.

This clone has a single count. This chain connects TRBV5-6 to TRBJ1-5, with D unclear. The CDR3 has 14 amino acids. V lost 1 base, J lost 8 bases, and 13 bases lay in between. Germline V gives CDR1 SGHDT, CDR2 YYEEEE. This chain's CDR3 is CASSLLRGIEPQHF. The CDR3 region has the DNA TGTGCCAGCAGCTTGCTCAGAGGAATCGAGCCCCAGCATTTT. The complete variable domain, with remaining parts taken from reference TRBV5-6 and TRBJ1-5, reads DAGVTQSPTHLIKTRGQQVTLRCSPKSGHDTVSWYQQALGQGPQFIFQYYEEEERQRGNFPDRFSGHQFPNYSSELNVNALLLGDSALYLCASSLLRGIEPQHFGDGTRLSIL.

As to this clone: Its ends do not fully match the called genes, so a read error is possible. J is TRBJ2-3 and V is TRBV7-7, with TRBD2 matching 8 bases. In germline, CDR1 is SSHAT, CDR2 FNYEAQ (reference sequence). CDR3 length equals 18 residues. CDR3 protein: CASSFRPAGASSTDTQYF. The CDR3 DNA is TGTGCTAGCAGCTTCCGGCCAGCGGGGGCCTCTAGCACAGATACGCAGTATTTT.

The chain links TRBV5-1 to TRBJ2-3, with 8 bases identical to TRBD1. The V gene's germline CDR1 is SGHRS and CDR2 YFSETQ. The V segment lost 6 bases and the J segment 0 bases; nucleotides outside the gene matches: 9. CDR3 length: 16 residues. This CDR3 is CASTFTGGTSTDTQYF. The CDR3 DNA follows: TGCGCCAGCACCTTTACAGGGGGGACTAGCACAGATACGCAGTATTTT.

The V call is TRBV3-1 (or the pseudogene TRBV3-2), the J call TRBJ1-5; 12 bases are shared with TRBD1. This CDR3 region has 17 residues. From germline, CDR1 is LGHDT and CDR2 YNNKEL (reference sequence). The ends lost 4 bases at V and 3 bases at J; junction bases unmatched: 7. The DNA of the CDR3 is TGTGCCAGCAGCCTCGGGACAGGGGGCGGTCACAATCAGCCCCAGCATTTT. The encoded protein is CASSLGTGGGHNQPQHF.